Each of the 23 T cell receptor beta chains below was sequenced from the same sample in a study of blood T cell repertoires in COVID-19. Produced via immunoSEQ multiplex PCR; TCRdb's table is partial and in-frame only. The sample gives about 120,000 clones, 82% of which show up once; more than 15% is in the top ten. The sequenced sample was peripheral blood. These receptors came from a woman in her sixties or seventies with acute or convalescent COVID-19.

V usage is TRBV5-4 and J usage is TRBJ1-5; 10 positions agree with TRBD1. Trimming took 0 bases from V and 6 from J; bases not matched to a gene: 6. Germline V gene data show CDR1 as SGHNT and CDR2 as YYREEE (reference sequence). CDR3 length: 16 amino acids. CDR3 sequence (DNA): TGTGCCAGCAGCTTGGGGGGAGGGACAGGGGTTCAGCCCCAGCATTTT. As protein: CASSLGGGTGVQPQHF.

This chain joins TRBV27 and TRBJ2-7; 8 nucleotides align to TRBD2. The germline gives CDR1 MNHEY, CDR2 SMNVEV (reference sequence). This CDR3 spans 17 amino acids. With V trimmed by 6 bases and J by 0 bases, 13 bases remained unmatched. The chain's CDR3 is CASSRHGGGGTSYEQYF. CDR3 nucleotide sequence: TGTGCCAGCAGCCGCCACGGGGGCGGGGGGACCTCCTACGAGCAGTACTTC.

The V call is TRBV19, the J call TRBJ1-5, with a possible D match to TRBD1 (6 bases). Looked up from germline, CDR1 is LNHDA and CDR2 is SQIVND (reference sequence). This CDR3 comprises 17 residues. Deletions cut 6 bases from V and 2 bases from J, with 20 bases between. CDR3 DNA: TGTGCCAGTAGGGGGTTTCGGACAGCCTGGGGCAATCAGCCCCAGCATTTT. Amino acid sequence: CASRGFRTAWGNQPQHF.

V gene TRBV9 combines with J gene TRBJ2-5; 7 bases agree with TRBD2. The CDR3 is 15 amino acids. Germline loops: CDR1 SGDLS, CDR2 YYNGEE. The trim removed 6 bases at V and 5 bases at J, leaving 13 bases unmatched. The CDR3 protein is CASNAMGGFGETQYF. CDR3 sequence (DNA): TGTGCCAGCAACGCCATGGGGGGGTTCGGGGAGACCCAGTACTTC.

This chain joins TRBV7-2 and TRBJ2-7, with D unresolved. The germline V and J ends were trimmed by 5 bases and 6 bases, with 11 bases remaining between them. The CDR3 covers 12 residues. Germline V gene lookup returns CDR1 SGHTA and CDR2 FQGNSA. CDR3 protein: CASSPLTPEQYF. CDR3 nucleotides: TGTGCCAGCAGCCCCCTAACGCCCGAGCAGTACTTC. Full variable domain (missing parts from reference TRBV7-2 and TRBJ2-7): GAGVSQSPSNKVTEKGKDVELRCDPISGHTALYWYRQSLGQGLEFLIYFQGNSAPDKSGLPSDRFSAERTGGSVSTLTIQRTQQEDSAVYLCASSPLTPEQYFGPGTRLTVT.

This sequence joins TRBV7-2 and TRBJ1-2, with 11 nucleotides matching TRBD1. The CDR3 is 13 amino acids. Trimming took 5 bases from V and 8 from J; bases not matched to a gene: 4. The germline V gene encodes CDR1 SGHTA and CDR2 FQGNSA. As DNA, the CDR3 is TGTGCCAGCAGCCAAGGGACAGGGGGAGGCTACACCTTC. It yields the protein CASSQGTGGGYTF.

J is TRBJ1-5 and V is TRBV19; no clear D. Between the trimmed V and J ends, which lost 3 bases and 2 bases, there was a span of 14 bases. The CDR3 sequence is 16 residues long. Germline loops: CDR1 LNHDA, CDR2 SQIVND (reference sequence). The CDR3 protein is CASSMNRQVGNQPQHF. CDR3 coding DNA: TGTGCCAGTAGTATGAACCGCCAGGTAGGCAATCAGCCCCAGCATTTT. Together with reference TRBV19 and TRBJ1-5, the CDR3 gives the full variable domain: DGGITQSPKYLFRKEGQNVTLSCEQNLNHDAMYWYRQDPGQGLRLIYYSQIVNDFQKGDIAEGYSVSREKKESFPLTVTSAQKNPTAFYLCASSMNRQVGNQPQHFGDGTRLSIL.

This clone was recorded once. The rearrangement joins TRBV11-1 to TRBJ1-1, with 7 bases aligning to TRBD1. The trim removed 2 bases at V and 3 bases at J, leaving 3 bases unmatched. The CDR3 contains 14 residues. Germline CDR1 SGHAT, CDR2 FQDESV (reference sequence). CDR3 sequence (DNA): TGTGCCAGCAGCTTATCAGGGGGATACACTGAAGCTTTCTTT. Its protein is CASSLSGGYTEAFF.

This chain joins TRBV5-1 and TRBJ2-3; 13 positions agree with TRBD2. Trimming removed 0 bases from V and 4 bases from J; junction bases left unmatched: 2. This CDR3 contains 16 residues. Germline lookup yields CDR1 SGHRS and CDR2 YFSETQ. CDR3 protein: CASSLGTSGGSDTQYF. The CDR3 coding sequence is TGCGCCAGCAGCTTGGGGACTAGCGGGGGTTCAGATACGCAGTATTTT.

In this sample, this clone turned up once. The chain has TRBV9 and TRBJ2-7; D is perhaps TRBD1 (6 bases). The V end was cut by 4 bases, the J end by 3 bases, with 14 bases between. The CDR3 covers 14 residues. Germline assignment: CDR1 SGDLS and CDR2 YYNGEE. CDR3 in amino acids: CASSPVDSLYEQYF. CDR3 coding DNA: TGTGCCAGCAGCCCGGTGGACAGTCTCTACGAGCAGTACTTC.

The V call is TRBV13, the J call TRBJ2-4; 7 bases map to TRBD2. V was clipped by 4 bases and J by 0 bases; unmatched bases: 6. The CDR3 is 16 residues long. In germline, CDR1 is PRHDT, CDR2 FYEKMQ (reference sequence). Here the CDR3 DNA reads TGTGCCAGCAGCTACGGGACTATGCTAGCCAAAAACATTCAGTACTTC. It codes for CASSYGTMLAKNIQYF.

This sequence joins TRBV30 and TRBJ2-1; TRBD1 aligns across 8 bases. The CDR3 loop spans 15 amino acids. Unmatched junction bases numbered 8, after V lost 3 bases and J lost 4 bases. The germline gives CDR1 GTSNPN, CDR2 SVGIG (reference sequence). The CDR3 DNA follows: TGTGCCTGGAGCTGGGGGACAGGAATTTACAATGAGCAGTTCTTC. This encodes CAWSWGTGIYNEQFF.

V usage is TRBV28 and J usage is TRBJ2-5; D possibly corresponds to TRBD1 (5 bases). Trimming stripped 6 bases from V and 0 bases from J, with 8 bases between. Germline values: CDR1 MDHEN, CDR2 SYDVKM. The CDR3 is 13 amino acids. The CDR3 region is CASRRQNQETQYF. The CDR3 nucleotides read TGTGCCAGCAGACGACAGAACCAAGAGACCCAGTACTTC.

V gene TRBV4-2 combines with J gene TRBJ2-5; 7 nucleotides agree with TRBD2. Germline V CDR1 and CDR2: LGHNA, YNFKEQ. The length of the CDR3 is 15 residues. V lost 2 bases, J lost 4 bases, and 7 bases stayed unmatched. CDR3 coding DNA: TGTGCCAGCAGCCAATCCGCAGGCGGGGGAGAGACCCAGTACTTC. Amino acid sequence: CASSQSAGGGETQYF.

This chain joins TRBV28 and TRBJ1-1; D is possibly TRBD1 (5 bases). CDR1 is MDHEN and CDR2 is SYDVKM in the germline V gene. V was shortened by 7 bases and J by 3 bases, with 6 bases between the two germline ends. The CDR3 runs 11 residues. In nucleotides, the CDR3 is TGTGCCAGCAAGGGGTACACTGAAGCTTTCTTT. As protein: CASKGYTEAFF. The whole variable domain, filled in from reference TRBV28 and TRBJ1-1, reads DVKVTQSSRYLVKRTGEKVFLECVQDMDHENMFWYRQDPGLGLRLIYFSYDVKMKEKGDIPEGYSVSREKKERFSLILESASTNQTSMYLCASKGYTEAFFGQGTRLTVV.

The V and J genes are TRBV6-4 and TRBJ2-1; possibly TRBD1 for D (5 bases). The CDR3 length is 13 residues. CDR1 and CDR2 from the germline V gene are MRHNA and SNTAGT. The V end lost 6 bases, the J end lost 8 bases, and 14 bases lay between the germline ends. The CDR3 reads CASSSRRGYEQFF. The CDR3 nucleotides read TGTGCCAGCAGCAGTCGTAGGGGTTATGAGCAGTTCTTC.

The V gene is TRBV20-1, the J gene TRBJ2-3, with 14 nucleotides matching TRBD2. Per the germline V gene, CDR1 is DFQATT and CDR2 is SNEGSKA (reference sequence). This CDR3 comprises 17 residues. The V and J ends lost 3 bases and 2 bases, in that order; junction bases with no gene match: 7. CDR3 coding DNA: TGCAGTGCTAGTCGATGGGGACTAGCGGGGGACACAGATACGCAGTATTTT. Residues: CSASRWGLAGDTDTQYF.

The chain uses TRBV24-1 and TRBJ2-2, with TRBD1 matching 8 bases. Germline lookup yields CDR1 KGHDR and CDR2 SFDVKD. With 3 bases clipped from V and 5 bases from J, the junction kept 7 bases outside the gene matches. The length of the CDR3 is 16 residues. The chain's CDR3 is CATSDPWTGRTGELFF. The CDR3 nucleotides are TGTGCCACCAGTGATCCTTGGACAGGGAGGACCGGGGAGCTGTTTTTT.

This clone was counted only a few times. The CDR3 DNA sequence: TGTGCCAGCAGTGAATTTAAGGGGGACCCCTACGAGCAGTACTTC. Its protein is CASSEFKGDPYEQYF. The chain has TRBV25-1 and TRBJ2-7; D is perhaps TRBD1 (6 bases). The CDR3 extends over 15 amino acids. Looked up from germline, CDR1 is MGHDK and CDR2 is SYGVNS. Trimming removed 1 base at V and 2 bases at J, with 12 bases between.

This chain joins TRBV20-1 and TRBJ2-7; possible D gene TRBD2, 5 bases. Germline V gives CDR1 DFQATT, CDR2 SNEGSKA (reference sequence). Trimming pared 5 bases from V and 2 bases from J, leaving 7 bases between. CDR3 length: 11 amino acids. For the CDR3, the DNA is TGCAGTGCTGGACTGGCCTACGAGCAGTACTTC. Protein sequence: CSAGLAYEQYF.

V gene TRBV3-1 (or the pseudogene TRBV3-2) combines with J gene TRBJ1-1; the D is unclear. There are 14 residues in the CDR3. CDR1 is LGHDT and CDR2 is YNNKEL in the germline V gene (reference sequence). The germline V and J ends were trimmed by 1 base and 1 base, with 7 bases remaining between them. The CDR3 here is CASSQGARNTEAFF. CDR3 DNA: TGTGCCAGCAGCCAAGGGGCGCGGAACACTGAAGCTTTCTTT.

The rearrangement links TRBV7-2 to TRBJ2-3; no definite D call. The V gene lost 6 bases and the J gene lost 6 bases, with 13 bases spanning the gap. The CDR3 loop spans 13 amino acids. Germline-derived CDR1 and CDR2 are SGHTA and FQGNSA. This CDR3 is CASSLVPFDTQYF. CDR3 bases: TGTGCCAGCAGTCTAGTCCCTTTTGATACGCAGTATTTT.

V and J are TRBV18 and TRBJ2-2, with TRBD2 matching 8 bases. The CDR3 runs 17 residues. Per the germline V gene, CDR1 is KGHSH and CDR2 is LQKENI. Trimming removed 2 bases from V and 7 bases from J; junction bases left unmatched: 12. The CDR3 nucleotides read TGTGCCAGCTCACCATTCTCAGCGGGGGTATGGAGCGGGGAGCTGTTTTTT. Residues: CASSPFSAGVWSGELFF.